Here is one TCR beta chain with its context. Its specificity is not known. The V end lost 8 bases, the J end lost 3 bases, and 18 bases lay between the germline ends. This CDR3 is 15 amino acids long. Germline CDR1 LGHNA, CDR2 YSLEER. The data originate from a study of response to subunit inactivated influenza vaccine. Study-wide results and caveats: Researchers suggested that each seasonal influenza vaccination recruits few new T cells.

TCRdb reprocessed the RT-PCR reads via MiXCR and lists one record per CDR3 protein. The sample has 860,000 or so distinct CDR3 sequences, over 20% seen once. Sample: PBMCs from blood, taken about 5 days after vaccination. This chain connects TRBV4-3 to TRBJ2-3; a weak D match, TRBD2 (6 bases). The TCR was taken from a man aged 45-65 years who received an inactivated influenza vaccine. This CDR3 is CASRWDLSGTDTQYF. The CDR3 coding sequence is TGCGCCAGCCGCTGGGATCTAAGCGGGACAGATACGCAGTATTTT.